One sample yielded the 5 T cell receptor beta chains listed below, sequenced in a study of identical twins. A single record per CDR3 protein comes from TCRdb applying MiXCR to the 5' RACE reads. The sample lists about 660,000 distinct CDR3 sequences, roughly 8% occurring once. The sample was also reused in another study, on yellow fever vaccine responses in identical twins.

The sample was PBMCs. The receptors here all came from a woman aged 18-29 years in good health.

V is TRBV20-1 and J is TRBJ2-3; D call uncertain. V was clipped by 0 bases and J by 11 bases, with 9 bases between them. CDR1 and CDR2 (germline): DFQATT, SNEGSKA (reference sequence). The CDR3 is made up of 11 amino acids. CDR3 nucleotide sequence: TGCAGTGCTAGAGATGTGCCCTTGCAGTATTTT. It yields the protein CSARDVPLQYF.

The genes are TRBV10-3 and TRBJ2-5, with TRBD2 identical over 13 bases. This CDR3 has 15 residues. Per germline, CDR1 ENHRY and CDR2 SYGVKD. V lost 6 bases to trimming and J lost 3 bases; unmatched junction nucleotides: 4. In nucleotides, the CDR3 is TGTGCCATCAGGCCTACTAGCGGGGGGGAAGAGACCCAGTACTTC. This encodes CAIRPTSGGEETQYF.

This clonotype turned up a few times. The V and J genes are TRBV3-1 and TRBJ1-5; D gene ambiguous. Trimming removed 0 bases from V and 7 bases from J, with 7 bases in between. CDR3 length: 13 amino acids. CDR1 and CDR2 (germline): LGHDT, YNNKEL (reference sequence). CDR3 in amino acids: CASSQEIGQPQHF. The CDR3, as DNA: TGTGCCAGCAGCCAAGAGATAGGGCAGCCCCAGCATTTT.

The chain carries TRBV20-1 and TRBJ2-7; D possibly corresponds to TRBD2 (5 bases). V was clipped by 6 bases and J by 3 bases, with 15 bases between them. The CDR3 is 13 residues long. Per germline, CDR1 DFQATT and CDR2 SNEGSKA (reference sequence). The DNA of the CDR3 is TGCAGTGCCCGAGGGTTGGATATCTACGAGCAGTACTTC. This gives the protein CSARGLDIYEQYF.

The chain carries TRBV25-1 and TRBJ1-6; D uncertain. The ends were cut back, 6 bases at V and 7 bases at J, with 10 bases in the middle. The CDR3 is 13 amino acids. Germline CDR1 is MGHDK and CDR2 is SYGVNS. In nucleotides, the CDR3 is TGTGCCAGCAGGGCGGGGTGGAATTCACCCCTCCACTTT. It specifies CASRAGWNSPLHF.